Presented here are 5 T cell receptor beta chains from one specimen sequenced in a study of CD8+CD57+ T cells in acquired aplastic anemia. Genomic DNA was employed as the template in profiling TCR beta VDJ and CDR3. TCRdb reprocessed the reads with MiXCR, giving one entry per CDR3 protein. The data contain about 160,000 distinct CDR3 sequences, roughly 50% of them singletons. By flow cytometry, patients selected for sequencing had shown an expansion of CD8+CD57+ cells. Material for sequencing was sorted CD4+, CD8+, or CD8+CD57+ T cells (not recorded which) from PBMCs. The receptors were sampled from a human donor with aplastic anemia.

This clonotype was observed a handful of times. The chain uses TRBV27 and TRBJ1-5; D gene ambiguous. Germline V gives CDR1 MNHEY, CDR2 SMNVEV (reference sequence). Trimming left V 7 bases short and J 1 base short, with 11 bases between. The CDR3 sequence is 14 residues long. CDR3 nucleotides: TGTGCCAGCAAAATACGGGAAAGCAATCAGCCCCAGCATTTT. It is translated as CASKIRESNQPQHF.

J is TRBJ2-7 and V is TRBV9; D may be TRBD2 (5 bases). This CDR3 has 17 residues. V dropped 0 bases and J dropped 7 bases, with 23 bases sitting between them. Germline V gene sequence: CDR1 SGDLS, CDR2 YYNGEE. The CDR3 DNA reads TGTGCCAGCAGCGTAGGCTCGGGCGGGCCCCGTTCGGAGGAGCAGTACTTC. It translates to CASSVGSGGPRSEEQYF.

This chain connects TRBV20-1 to TRBJ2-7; 8 bases line up with TRBD1. Germline V gene sequence: CDR1 DFQATT, CDR2 SNEGSKA (reference sequence). Germline trimming cut 0 bases from V and 2 bases from J; bases unmatched to any gene: 12. This CDR3 is 17 amino acids long. The CDR3, as DNA: TGCAGTGCTAGAGACCAATTTCGGACAGGGAACCCCTACGAGCAGTACTTC. Protein product: CSARDQFRTGNPYEQYF.

The chain recombines TRBV29-1 with TRBJ1-2; unclear D gene. Trimming shortened V by 6 bases and J by 4 bases, and 6 bases separated the two germline ends. CDR1 is SQVTM and CDR2 is ANQGSEA in the germline V gene. There are 10 residues in the CDR3. The CDR3 nucleotides read TGCAGCGTCCAATCCTATGGCTACACCTTC. Protein sequence: CSVQSYGYTF.

The J gene is TRBJ2-3, the V gene TRBV12-5; 11 bases are a match to TRBD2. Losses at the gene ends were 2 bases for V and 3 bases for J; bases not matched to a gene: 16. This CDR3 region has 20 residues. Germline V gene data show CDR1 as LGHNT and CDR2 as FRNRAP. The CDR3 region has the DNA TGTGCTAGTGGTTTGCGCGTACTAGCGGGAGAAACGATTGGGACAGATACGCAGTATTTT. Its protein product is CASGLRVLAGETIGTDTQYF.